Here is one T cell receptor beta chain with its context. Antigen unknown. These data come from a study of shared clonotypes between healthy human individuals. Findings of the study overall: Incompleteness in sorted-subset sequencing, despite large depth, was shown by rarefaction.

The method was immunoSEQ multiplex PCR; TCRdb's version includes in-frame clones alone and lacks a portion of them. The sample lists over a million clones, approximately 98% occurring once. Sequencing was carried out using naive CD4+ T cells sorted from blood. Subset described: CD45RA+ positively selected. The sequence was collected from a man aged 30 to 39 in good health.

The CDR3 region is CASSQSWTNEKLFF. In DNA form, the CDR3 reads TGTGCCAGCAGTCAAAGTTGGACTAATGAAAAACTGTTTTTT. J is TRBJ1-4 and V is TRBV7-9; D gene unclear. Trimming left V 6 bases short and J 2 bases short, with 10 bases between. Germline CDR1 and CDR2: SEHNR and FQNEAQ (reference sequence). The CDR3 is 14 amino acids. Full variable domain (outside the CDR3, taken from reference TRBV7-9 and TRBJ1-4): DTGVSQNPRHKITKRGQNVTFRCDPISEHNRLYWYRQTLGQGPEFLTYFQNEAQLEKSRLLSDRFSAERPKGSFSTLEIQRTEQGDSAMYLCASSQSWTNEKLFFGSGTQLSVL.